This T cell receptor (beta chain) was sequenced in a study of blood T cells in healthy people across ages. Study-level background: About one barcoded beta molecule per two T cells was captured by template switching. Whole-study findings and limits: A greater number of naive CD4+ cells and higher diversity distinguished long-lived donors from aged donors.

Regarding this clonotype: The target antigen is unknown.

Primed by a sample-barcoded 5' primer and a J-beta primer mix, a second PCR proceeded for 7 to 11 cycles. Every cDNA was tagged by a template-switch adaptor with 12 random nucleotides. Each CDR3 protein gets one entry after TCRdb re-called the 5' RACE reads with MiXCR. The sample lists 800,000 or so distinct CDR3 sequences, around 45% occurring once. Germline V CDR1 and CDR2: SGHKS, YYEKEE (reference sequence). The CDR3 is 16 amino acids. V was cut by 0 bases and J by 0 bases, with 11 bases left in between. This receptor was taken from a man older than 75 in good health. Sequenced material: blood. The chain uses TRBV5-5 and TRBJ2-3; D is uncertain. The CDR3: CASSLETDTSTDTQYF. The CDR3 bases are TGTGCCAGCAGCTTGGAAACAGACACTAGCACAGATACGCAGTATTTT.